Listed below are T cell receptor beta chains from one sample, sequenced in a study of T cell repertoires in cytomegalovirus infection. Each CDR3 protein is one row after TCRdb ran MiXCR on the reads. This table has 830,000 or so distinct CDR3 sequences, less than 35% appearing once. These TCRs are of unknown antigen specificity. The material was cultured CD8+ T cells from PBMCs, obtained from culture after CMV antigen stimulation. These receptors were obtained from a human donor in good health (CMV status not recorded). Some clones in this sample may be carry-over from other donors' samples. The conserved cysteine and the conserved F or W are not part of the CDR3 here. The D gene is left open where the match is weak.

d_call,j_call,v_call,cdr3_aa
-,TRBJ1-2,TRBV3-1,ASSPKSGVGYGYT
TRBD1,TRBJ2-3,TRBV7-6,ASSSTGGRYGTDTQY
-,TRBJ2-7,TRBV6-1,ASSEAEGGYSYEQY
TRBD1,TRBJ2-1,TRBV20-1,SASHPGTGSYNEQF
-,TRBJ2-7,TRBV20-1,SARGTLTTLSYEQY
-,TRBJ1-2,TRBV7-8,ASTSDPGYT
-,TRBJ1-1,TRBV7-6,ASSLSRANTEAF
-,TRBJ1-2,TRBV7-9,ASSLEHPGFYGYT
-,TRBJ2-4,TRBV7-2,ASSSDPGVAKNIQY
TRBD2,TRBJ2-5,TRBV4-1,VSSQGSGGRETQY
-,TRBJ1-2,TRBV27,ASSSQVNWGYT
-,TRBJ2-1,TRBV6-5,ASSTRIPRDSFSYNEQF
TRBD1,TRBJ2-2,TRBV10-3,AIRIGTGNSGELF
TRBD2,TRBJ2-5,TRBV7-3,ASSRTGTSSETQY
-,TRBJ2-5,TRBV19,ASNPGGPFGETQY
TRBD2,TRBJ2-1,TRBV11-2,ASSSWGSGGPKGSYNEQF
TRBD2,TRBJ2-1,TRBV7-6,ASSLGLAESSYNEQF
TRBD1,TRBJ2-4,TRBV7-9,ASSSDRENIQY
TRBD1,TRBJ2-3,TRBV6-6,ASIDGQGPPDTQY
-,TRBJ2-4,TRBV11-2,ASSSGQAKNIQY
-,TRBJ1-2,TRBV4-3,ASSQAAGDYGYT
TRBD1,TRBJ1-2,TRBV12-3/TRBV12-4,ASSISDRVGDGYT
-,TRBJ2-1,TRBV6-1,ASRLIEQF
-,TRBJ2-3,TRBV2,ASTTAALSTDTQY
-,TRBJ2-2,TRBV5-5,ASSYSAAGRGGELF
TRBD2,TRBJ2-3,TRBV7-3,ASSPSGGQGDTQY
-,TRBJ2-7,TRBV5-5,ASSLGVGTYEQY
TRBD2,TRBJ2-1,TRBV24-1,ATSEVAGGPYNEQF
-,TRBJ2-7,TRBV20-1,SARDQLGNEQY
-,TRBJ1-2,TRBV19,ASSIEGDYGYT
-,TRBJ1-2,TRBV5-1,ASSPPGGEGYT
TRBD1,TRBJ1-5,TRBV20-1,SAPGQGAAPQH
-,TRBJ2-1,TRBV12-3/TRBV12-4,TSSSGVYANEQF
-,TRBJ1-6,TRBV6-6,ATWGAYNSPLH
TRBD2,TRBJ2-1,TRBV5-1,ASSFGRLAGGYNEQF